This entry is about one TCR beta chain. Donors had nominal health at sampling but likely had unrecorded immune exposures. This sample stems from a study of cytomegalovirus exposure and HLA in healthy donors. V dropped 2 bases and J dropped 2 bases, with 10 bases sitting between them. Germline CDR1 is MGHDK and CDR2 is SYGVNS. CDR3 length equals 16 residues. A multiplex PCR was run with 60 Vbeta primers and 13 Jbeta primers. Sequenced by immunoSEQ multiplex PCR; TCRdb stores in-frame clones only, minus some. The data hold roughly 160,000 clones, with 77% observed a single time. The receptor's source is a woman aged 25-40 years in good health and CMV-seronegative. Sequenced material: PBMCs. The chain is built from TRBV25-1 and TRBJ2-6, with D possibly TRBD2 on 5 matching bases. The CDR3 region has the DNA TGTGCCAGCAGTGAACCCCACGGGACTGGGGCCAACGTCCTGACTTTC. Translating it yields CASSEPHGTGANVLTF.